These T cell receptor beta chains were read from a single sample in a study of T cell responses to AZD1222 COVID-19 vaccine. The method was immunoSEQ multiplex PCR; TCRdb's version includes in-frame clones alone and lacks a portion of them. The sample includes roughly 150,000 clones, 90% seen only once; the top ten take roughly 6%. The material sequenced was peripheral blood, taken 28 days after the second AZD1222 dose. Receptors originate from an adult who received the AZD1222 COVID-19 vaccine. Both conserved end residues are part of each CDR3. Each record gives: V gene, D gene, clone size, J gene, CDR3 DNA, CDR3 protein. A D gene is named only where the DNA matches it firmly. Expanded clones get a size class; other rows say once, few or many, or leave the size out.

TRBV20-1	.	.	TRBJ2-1	TGCAGTGCTCCACCACACAATGAGCAGTTCTTC	CSAPPHNEQFF
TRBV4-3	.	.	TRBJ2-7	TGCGCCAGCAGCCAAGTCCTCACTGGCTCCTACGAGCAGTACTTC	CASSQVLTGSYEQYF
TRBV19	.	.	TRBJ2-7	TGTGCCAGTAGTAGATTGGGCGAGCAGTACTTC	CASSRLGEQYF
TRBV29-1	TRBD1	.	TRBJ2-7	TGCAGCGTGAAAACGACAGGGGTTCCCTACGAGCAGTACTTC	CSVKTTGVPYEQYF
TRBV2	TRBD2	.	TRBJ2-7	TGTGCCAGCAGACTAGCGGACACCTACGAGCAGTACTTC	CASRLADTYEQYF
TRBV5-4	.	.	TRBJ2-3	TGTGCCAGCAGCATGGGGGTGTGGGGGATGGTCAGCACAGATACGCAGTATTTT	CASSMGVWGMVSTDTQYF
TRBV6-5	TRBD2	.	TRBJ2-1	TGTGCCAGCAGTTCCCTAGCGGGAGGGGTCAATGAGCAGTTCTTC	CASSSLAGGVNEQFF
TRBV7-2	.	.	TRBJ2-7	TGTGCCAGCAGCTTTCTGACGGGTGCCTACGAGCAGTACTTC	CASSFLTGAYEQYF
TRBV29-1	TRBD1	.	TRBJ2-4	TGCAGCGTGGGAGGACAGGGGGCTGCCAAAAACATTCAGTACTTC	CSVGGQGAAKNIQYF
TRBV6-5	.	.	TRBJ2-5	TGTGCCAGCAGTTACTCGAAAGGGGTCGGAGAGACCCAGTACTTC	CASSYSKGVGETQYF
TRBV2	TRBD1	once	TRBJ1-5	TGTGCCAGCAGCGGCTCCGGGACAGGGAGCAATCAGCCCCAGCATTTT	CASSGSGTGSNQPQHF
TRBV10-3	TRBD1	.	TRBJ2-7	TGTGCCATCAGTGAGGGACAGGGGGCCTACGAGCAGTACTTC	CAISEGQGAYEQYF
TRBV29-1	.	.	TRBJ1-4	TGCAGCGTTGAGCGGGTCGGGGGTGAAAAACTGTTTTTT	CSVERVGGEKLFF
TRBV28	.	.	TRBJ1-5	TGTGCCATCGGAAAGGGCCAGCCCCAGCATTTT	CAIGKGQPQHF
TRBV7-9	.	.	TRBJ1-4	TGTGCCAGCTCTGCCCTGGGGAGCGCAGAAAAACTGTTTTTT	CASSALGSAEKLFF
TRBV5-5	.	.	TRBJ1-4	TGTGCCAGCAGCTTGGGGGGGCGGCAGGGCCTCCCCTTTAATGAAAAACTGTTTTTT	CASSLGGRQGLPFNEKLFF
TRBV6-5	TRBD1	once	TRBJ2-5	TGTGCCACCAGGGACAGGGGTGCCCCCGAGACCCAGTACTTC	CATRDRGAPETQYF
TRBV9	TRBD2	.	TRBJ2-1	TGTGCCAGCACTCGGACTAGCGGGGGGCGGGGTGAGCAGTTCTTC	CASTRTSGGRGEQFF
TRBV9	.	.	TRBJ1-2	TGTGCCAGCAGCGTGGGGGGTTATGGCTACACCTTC	CASSVGGYGYTF
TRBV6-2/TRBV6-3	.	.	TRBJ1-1	TGTGCCAGCAGTCTTGCCGGGCCGATGAACACTGAAGCTTTCTTT	CASSLAGPMNTEAFF
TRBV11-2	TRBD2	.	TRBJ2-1	TGTGCCAGCAGCCGCCCGTCTAGCGGAGGGCGGAATGAGCAGTTCTTC	CASSRPSSGGRNEQFF
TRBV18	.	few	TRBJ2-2	TGTGCCAGCTCGGGGGACTCGGGGACCGGGGAGCTGTTTTTT	CASSGDSGTGELFF
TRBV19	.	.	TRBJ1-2	TGTGCCAGTAGTACTATCACCTATGGCTACACCTTC	CASSTITYGYTF
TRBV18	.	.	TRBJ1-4	TGTGCCAGCTCACCATTAATCCCCCCGGGGGGCAATGAAAAACTGTTTTTT	CASSPLIPPGGNEKLFF
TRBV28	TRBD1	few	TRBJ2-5	TGTGCCAGCAGTCAACAGGGGGCGCCGGAAGAGACCCAGTACTTC	CASSQQGAPEETQYF
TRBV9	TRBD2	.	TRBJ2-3	TGTGCCAGCTCCGGGGGGGGAGTGAGGGGCACAGATACGCAGTATTTT	CASSGGGVRGTDTQYF
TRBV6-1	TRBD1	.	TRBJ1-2	TGTGCCAGCAGTGAAAAACAGGGGGGAGGCTACACCTTC	CASSEKQGGGYTF
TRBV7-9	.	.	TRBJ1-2	TGTGCCAGCAGCTCCGAGGTTGGCTACACCTTC	CASSSEVGYTF
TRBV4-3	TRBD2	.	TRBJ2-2	TGCGCCAGCAGCCAAGCTTCAGCGGGAGGGCCAACCGGGGAGCTGTTTTTT	CASSQASAGGPTGELFF
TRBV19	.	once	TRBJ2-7	TGTGCCAGTAGTTCTCGAGGGACCTACGAGCAGTACTTC	CASSSRGTYEQYF
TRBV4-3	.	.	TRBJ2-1	TGCGCCAGCAGCCATGTGATGGCTATGGGGGATTTCGATGAGCAGTTCTTC	CASSHVMAMGDFDEQFF
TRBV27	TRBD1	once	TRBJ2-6	TGTGCCAGCAGTTTCGGGACAGGGACCTACTCTGGGGCCAACGTCCTGACTTTC	CASSFGTGTYSGANVLTF
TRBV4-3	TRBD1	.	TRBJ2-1	TGCGCCAGCAGCCTAGGGGACAGTTCCTACAATGAGCAGTTCTTC	CASSLGDSSYNEQFF
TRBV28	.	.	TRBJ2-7	TGTGCCAGCAGCCCCCGGGGGCGGGATCCTTCCGAGCAGTACTTC	CASSPRGRDPSEQYF
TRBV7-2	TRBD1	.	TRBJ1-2	TGTGCCAGCAGCCCCGGACAGGGTGGCTACACCTTC	CASSPGQGGYTF
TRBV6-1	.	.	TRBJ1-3	TGTGCCAGCAGTGAGCGACCAGGGGCGAGGAACACCATATATTTT	CASSERPGARNTIYF
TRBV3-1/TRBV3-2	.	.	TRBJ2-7	TGTGCCAGCAGCCAAGGGGGGAATGCCTACGAGCAGTACTTC	CASSQGGNAYEQYF
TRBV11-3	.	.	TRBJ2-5	TGTGCCAGCAGCCAGGGTCTTCAAGAGACCCAGTACTTC	CASSQGLQETQYF
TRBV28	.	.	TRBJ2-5	TGTGCCAGCAGTTTGTCTCCGCTGTACCAAGAGACCCAGTACTTC	CASSLSPLYQETQYF
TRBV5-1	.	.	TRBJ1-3	TGCGCCAGCAGCTCGGGAGACTCTGGAAACACCATATATTTT	CASSSGDSGNTIYF
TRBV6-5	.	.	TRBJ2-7	TGTGCCAGTAGCAGCGGTCCCTACGAGCAGTACTTC	CASSSGPYEQYF
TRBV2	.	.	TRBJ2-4	TGTGCCAGCAGTGGGGGGCAAGACATTCAGTACTTC	CASSGGQDIQYF
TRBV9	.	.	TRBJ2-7	TGTGCCAGCAGCGTAGGGACAAAAGGTCCCTACGAGCAGTACTTC	CASSVGTKGPYEQYF
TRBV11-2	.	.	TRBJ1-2	TGTGCCAGCAGCCACGAAGGCGATGGCTACACCTTC	CASSHEGDGYTF
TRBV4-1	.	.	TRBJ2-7	TGCGCCAGCAGCCAAGGAGGTAGGGGTAGCGACGAGCAGTACTTC	CASSQGGRGSDEQYF
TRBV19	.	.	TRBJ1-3	TGTGCCAGTAGTAACGAAGGGCTACTCTCTGGAAACACCATATATTTT	CASSNEGLLSGNTIYF
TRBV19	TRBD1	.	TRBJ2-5	TGTGCCAGTAGTCCCTCAGGGGGCGTGGGGACCCAGTACTTC	CASSPSGGVGTQYF
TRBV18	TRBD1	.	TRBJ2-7	TGTGCCAGCTCACCCCTCGGACAGGGACTGACCTACGAGCAGTACTTC	CASSPLGQGLTYEQYF
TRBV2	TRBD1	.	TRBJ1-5	TGTGCCAGCAAAAAGACCGGGACAGGAGGGGCAAATCAGCCCCAGCATTTT	CASKKTGTGGANQPQHF
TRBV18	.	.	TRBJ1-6	TGTGCCAGCTCACCACCGAGTCAGGGAAGCTCACCCCTCCACTTT	CASSPPSQGSSPLHF
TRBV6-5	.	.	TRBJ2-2	TGTGCCAGCAGGGGGACCGTGGACACCGGGGAGCTGTTTTTT	CASRGTVDTGELFF